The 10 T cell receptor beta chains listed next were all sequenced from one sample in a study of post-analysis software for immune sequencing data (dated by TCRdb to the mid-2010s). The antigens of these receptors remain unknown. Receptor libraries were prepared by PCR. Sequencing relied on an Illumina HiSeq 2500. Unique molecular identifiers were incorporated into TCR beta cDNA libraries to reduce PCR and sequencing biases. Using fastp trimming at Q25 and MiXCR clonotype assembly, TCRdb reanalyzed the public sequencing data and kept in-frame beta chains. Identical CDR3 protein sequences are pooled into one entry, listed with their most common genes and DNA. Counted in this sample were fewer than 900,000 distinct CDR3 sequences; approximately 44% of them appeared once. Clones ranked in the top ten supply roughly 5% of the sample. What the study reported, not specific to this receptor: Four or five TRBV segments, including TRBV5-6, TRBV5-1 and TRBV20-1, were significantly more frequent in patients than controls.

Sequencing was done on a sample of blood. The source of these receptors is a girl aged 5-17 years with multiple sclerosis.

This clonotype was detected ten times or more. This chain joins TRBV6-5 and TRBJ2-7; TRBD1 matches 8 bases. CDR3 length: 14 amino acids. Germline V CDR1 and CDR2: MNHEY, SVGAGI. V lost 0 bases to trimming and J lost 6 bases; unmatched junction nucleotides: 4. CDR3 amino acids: CASSYSSRGREQYF. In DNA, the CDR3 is TGTGCCAGCAGTTACTCAAGCAGGGGGCGCGAGCAGTACTTC.

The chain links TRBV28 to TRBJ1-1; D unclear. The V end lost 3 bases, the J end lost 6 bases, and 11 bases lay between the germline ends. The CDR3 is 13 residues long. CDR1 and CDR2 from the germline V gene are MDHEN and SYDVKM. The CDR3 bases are TGTGCCAGCAGTTTTCTAGGATATTCTGAAGCTTTCTTT. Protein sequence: CASSFLGYSEAFF.

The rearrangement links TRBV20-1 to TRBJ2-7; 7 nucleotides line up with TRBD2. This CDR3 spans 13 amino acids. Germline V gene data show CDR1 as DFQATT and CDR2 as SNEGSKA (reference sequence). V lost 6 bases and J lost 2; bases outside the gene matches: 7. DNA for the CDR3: TGCAGTGCACGAGCTAGCGGCACCTACGAGCAGTACTTC. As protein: CSARASGTYEQYF.

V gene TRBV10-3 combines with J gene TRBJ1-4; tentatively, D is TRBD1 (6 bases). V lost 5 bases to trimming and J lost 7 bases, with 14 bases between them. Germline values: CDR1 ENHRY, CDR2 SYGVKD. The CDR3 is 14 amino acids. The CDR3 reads CAISKQGSGEKLFF. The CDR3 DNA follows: TGTGCCATCAGTAAACAGGGCAGCGGTGAAAAACTGTTTTTT.

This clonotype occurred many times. As DNA, the CDR3 is TGCGCCAGCAGCTTGGCGGGAGTAGGAGATACGCAGTATTTT. It yields the protein CASSLAGVGDTQYF. The genes are TRBV5-1 and TRBJ2-3, with D perhaps TRBD2 (6 bases). The V gene's germline CDR1 is SGHRS and CDR2 YFSETQ. V lost 0 bases to trimming and J lost 5 bases, with 10 bases between them. CDR3 size: 14 residues.

The DNA of the CDR3 is TGTGCCAGCAGTTTGGGACAGGGCGGTACGCAGTATTTT. As protein: CASSLGQGGTQYF. The genes are TRBV12-3 or TRBV12-4 and TRBJ2-3, with TRBD1 matching 9 bases. CDR3 length equals 13 residues. Trimming removed 3 bases from V and 8 bases from J; junction bases left unmatched: 3.

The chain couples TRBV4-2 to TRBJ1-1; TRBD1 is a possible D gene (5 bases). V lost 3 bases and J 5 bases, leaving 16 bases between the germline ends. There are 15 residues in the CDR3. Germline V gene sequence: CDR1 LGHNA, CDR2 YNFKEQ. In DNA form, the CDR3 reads TGTGCCAGCAGCCAGGCCGCTGGGGGGGGGACTGAAGCTTTCTTT. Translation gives CASSQAAGGGTEAFF.

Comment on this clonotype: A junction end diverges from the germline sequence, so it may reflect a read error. The CDR3 nucleotides read TGCGCCGGCAGCCAAGAAGAATCGGGGTCCTATGGCTACACCTTC. It codes for CAGSQEESGSYGYTF. The V and J genes are TRBV4-3 and TRBJ1-2, with unresolved D. The CDR3 extends over 15 amino acids. Germline V gene lookup returns CDR1 LGHNA and CDR2 YSLEER.

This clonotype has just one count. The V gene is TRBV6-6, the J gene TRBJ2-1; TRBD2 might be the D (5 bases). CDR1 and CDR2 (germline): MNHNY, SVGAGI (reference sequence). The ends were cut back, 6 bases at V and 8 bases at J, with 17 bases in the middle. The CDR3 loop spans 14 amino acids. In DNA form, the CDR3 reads TGTGCCAGCAGACCATACGTGGGAGCCGATGAGCAGTTCTTC. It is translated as CASRPYVGADEQFF.

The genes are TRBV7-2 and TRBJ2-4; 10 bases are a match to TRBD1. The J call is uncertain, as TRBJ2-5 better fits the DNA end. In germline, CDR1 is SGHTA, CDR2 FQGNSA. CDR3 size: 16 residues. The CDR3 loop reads CASSFWDRGPIETQYF. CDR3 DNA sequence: TGTGCCAGCAGCTTTTGGGACAGGGGACCCATTGAGACCCAGTACTTC.